The rows below give T cell receptor beta chains drawn from one sample of a study of blood T cell repertoires in COVID-19. TCRdb's table, derived via immunoSEQ multiplex PCR, lists solely in-frame clones and lacks some. The sample comprises about 110,000 clones, over 75% of which are singletons, and 16% rests with the top ten. Sequenced material: peripheral blood. Source of these receptors: a woman aged 80 or older with active or convalescent COVID-19. Each CDR3 is given with its conserved first and last residue. A D gene is named only where the DNA matches it firmly. A clone size is listed for some rows: how often the clone was seen (once, few, many), or a class if it is expanded.

abundance,d_gene,j_gene,v_gene,CDR3nt,CDR3aa
NA,TRBD2,TRBJ2-1,TRBV4-1,TGCGCCAGCAGCCAAGATCAAATAGCGGGAGCCCATGAGCAGTTCTTC,CASSQDQIAGAHEQFF
NA,TRBD1,TRBJ1-2,TRBV2,TGTGCCAGCAGTTACCGACAGGGGGCTGGCTACACCTTC,CASSYRQGAGYTF
NA,NA,TRBJ2-5,TRBV30,TGTGCCTGGAGTGTAAACGGGGAGACCCAGTACTTC,CAWSVNGETQYF
NA,NA,TRBJ1-5,TRBV28,TGTGCCAGCAGTTTTCTGGGGGCGGGGGGCCCCAATCAGCCCCAGCATTTT,CASSFLGAGGPNQPQHF
NA,NA,TRBJ2-1,TRBV3-1/TRBV3-2,TGTGCCAGCAGCCACCGACAGGTGGAAACCGAGCAGTTCTTC,CASSHRQVETEQFF
few,TRBD1,TRBJ1-1,TRBV15,TGTGCCACCAGCAGAGCCCAGGGGGCGGGTGAAGCTTTCTTT,CATSRAQGAGEAFF
NA,TRBD1,TRBJ1-2,TRBV10-3,TGTGCCACACAACAGGATCCCCAGGGGGCTGATGGCTACACCTTC,CATQQDPQGADGYTF
NA,NA,TRBJ1-5,TRBV5-5,TGTGCCAGCAGCCCTGAGAGGAGCTGGCATCAGCCCCAGCATTTT,CASSPERSWHQPQHF
once,TRBD1,TRBJ1-1,TRBV18,TGTGCCAGCTCACCCCGGGACAGGGGAACGGGAGCTTTCTTT,CASSPRDRGTGAFF
NA,TRBD2,TRBJ2-7,TRBV6-5,TGTGCCAGCAGTTACTCAGCGACTAGCGACTACGAGCAGTACTTC,CASSYSATSDYEQYF
once,NA,TRBJ2-5,TRBV9,TGTGCCAGCAGCTTCGGACAATCCCAAGAGACCCAGTACTTC,CASSFGQSQETQYF
once,TRBD2,TRBJ2-1,TRBV13,TGTGCCAGCAGCTTATATAGCGGGAGGGCCAATGAGCAGTTCTTC,CASSLYSGRANEQFF
NA,TRBD1,TRBJ1-4,TRBV2,TGTGCCAGCAAAGACAGGGGGCTCGTTGAAAAACTGTTTTTT,CASKDRGLVEKLFF
NA,NA,TRBJ1-4,TRBV18,TGTGCCAGCTCATGGACAGCAAACGAAAAACTGTTTTTT,CASSWTANEKLFF
NA,TRBD1,TRBJ2-5,TRBV2,TGTGCCAGCAGCCGTTTGGGGACAGAAGAGACCCAGTACTTC,CASSRLGTEETQYF
NA,NA,TRBJ2-5,TRBV9,TGTGCCAGCAGCGTAATGAGCGGAGCGTACCAAGAGACCCAGTACTTC,CASSVMSGAYQETQYF
NA,TRBD1,TRBJ2-7,TRBV5-1,TGCGCCAGCAGCTTGGGGGACAGCCCCAGCTCCTACGAGCAGTACTTC,CASSLGDSPSSYEQYF
NA,TRBD1,TRBJ1-2,TRBV18,TGTGCCAGCTCCGCCTCAGGGGGCGATGGCTACACCTTC,CASSASGGDGYTF
NA,NA,TRBJ2-3,TRBV11-3,TGTGCCAGCAGCTTACAGGCGGGATCGGATACGCAGTATTTT,CASSLQAGSDTQYF
NA,TRBD1,TRBJ2-7,TRBV18,TGTGCCAGCTCAGCCACCGGGACAGGGCGATACGAGCAGTACTTC,CASSATGTGRYEQYF
NA,NA,TRBJ1-2,TRBV7-2,TGTGCCAGCAGCCAAGGACAGTTCTATGGCTACACCTTC,CASSQGQFYGYTF
once,TRBD2,TRBJ2-3,TRBV3-1/TRBV3-2,TGTGCCAGCAGCCGCAAGATTATAGCGGGAGCGGCCACAGATACGCAGTATTTT,CASSRKIIAGAATDTQYF
NA,NA,TRBJ1-4,TRBV5-4,TGTGCCAGCACCCCCCGCCCGGGAGGTAATGAAAAACTGTTTTTT,CASTPRPGGNEKLFF
NA,NA,TRBJ1-5,TRBV3-1/TRBV3-2,TGTGCCAGCAGCCAAGATCAACACAATCAGCCCCAGCATTTT,CASSQDQHNQPQHF
NA,NA,TRBJ2-5,TRBV2,TGTGCCAGCAGTGAAGGAGCAGGGTGGGAGACCCAGTACTTC,CASSEGAGWETQYF
NA,NA,TRBJ2-2,TRBV7-6,TGTGCCAGCAGCCTCTGGACAGCCTCGGGCACCGGGGAGCTGTTTTTT,CASSLWTASGTGELFF
NA,NA,TRBJ2-1,TRBV18,TGTGCCAGCTCACCCTACACAGGACAGATGTACAATGAGCAGTTCTTC,CASSPYTGQMYNEQFF
once,TRBD1,TRBJ2-5,TRBV24-1,TGTGCCACCAGTGATCCTACCGGGACAGGATTTCGAGAGACCCAGTACTTC,CATSDPTGTGFRETQYF
NA,NA,TRBJ1-4,TRBV6-1,TGTGCCAGCAGTGAACGGGCAGGGAATGAAAAACTGTTTTTT,CASSERAGNEKLFF
once,NA,TRBJ1-4,TRBV5-1,TGCGCCAGCAGCCAAGGGGGTGCAAATGAAAAACTGTTTTTT,CASSQGGANEKLFF
few,TRBD2,TRBJ2-2,TRBV11-3,TGTGCCAGCAGCTTTAGCGGGACGAACACCGGGGAGCTGTTTTTT,CASSFSGTNTGELFF
NA,NA,TRBJ1-2,TRBV5-1,TGCGCCAGCAGCTTGGCCCCCGAGGGAACGGGGAACTATGGCTACACCTTC,CASSLAPEGTGNYGYTF
NA,NA,TRBJ2-3,TRBV11-3,TGTGCCAGCAGCTCGGGGGAGCCCGGGGATACGCAGTATTTT,CASSSGEPGDTQYF
once,NA,TRBJ2-2,TRBV9,TGTGCCAGCAGCGCAGGACTATTAAACACCGGGGAGCTGTTTTTT,CASSAGLLNTGELFF